Each of the 20 T cell receptor beta chains below was sequenced from the same sample in a study of blood T cell repertoires in COVID-19. Clones were sequenced by immunoSEQ multiplex PCR, and TCRdb holds only the in-frame ones, with some missing. Among 220,000 or so clones listed, 80% to 90% were seen once. The sequenced sample consisted of peripheral blood. All receptors come from a middle-aged man who had recovered from COVID-19.

J is TRBJ2-5 and V is TRBV5-1, with D possibly being TRBD1 (6 bases). Germline loops: CDR1 SGHRS, CDR2 YFSETQ. Trimming left V 4 bases short and J 4 bases short, with 14 bases between. The CDR3 has 14 residues. CDR3 sequence (DNA): TGCGCCAGCAGCACCCGGGACACCTTAGAGACCCAGTACTTC. Protein: CASSTRDTLETQYF. The full variable domain, rest sourced from reference TRBV5-1 and TRBJ2-5, is KAGVTQTPRYLIKTRGQQVTLSCSPISGHRSVSWYQQTPGQGLQFLFEYFSETQRNKGNFPGRFSGRQFSNSRSEMNVSTLELGDSALYLCASSTRDTLETQYFGPGTRLLVL.

This clone was seen just once. V gene TRBV5-1 combines with J gene TRBJ1-1; a weak D match, TRBD1 (5 bases). CDR3 size: 16 residues. Trimming removed 0 bases at V and 4 bases at J, with 16 bases between. The germline gives CDR1 SGHRS, CDR2 YFSETQ. Written as DNA, the CDR3 is TGCGCCAGCAGCTTGGGAGATCGTTTGGGGCGCACTGAAGCTTTCTTT. Translated: CASSLGDRLGRTEAFF.

The CDR3 DNA reads as TGTGCCAGCCAACGGGGGGCCCTAGATACGCAGTATTTT. Translating it yields CASQRGALDTQYF. The chain has TRBV12-3 or TRBV12-4 and TRBJ2-3; a possible D gene is TRBD2 (7 bases). Trimming removed 8 bases at V and 5 bases at J, with 14 bases between. There are 13 residues in the CDR3.

The gene calls are TRBV7-6 and TRBJ2-5; D might be TRBD2 (5 bases). CDR3 length equals 15 residues. Trimming left V 5 bases short and J 2 bases short, with 15 bases between. Germline CDR1 is SGHVS and CDR2 is FNYEAQ. The CDR3 loop reads CASSPFTRGQETQYF. The CDR3 nucleotides read TGTGCCAGCAGCCCCTTTACGCGAGGGCAAGAGACCCAGTACTTC.

The chain couples TRBV19 to TRBJ2-2; 9 positions match TRBD1. The V gene's germline CDR1 is LNHDA and CDR2 SQIVND (reference sequence). The junction had 5 bases not matched to a gene; V was cut back by 3 bases and J by 3 bases. The CDR3 totals 16 residues. Here the CDR3 DNA reads TGTGCCAGTAGTATCCGGGACAGGGTCCACACCGGGGAGCTGTTTTTT. Its translation is CASSIRDRVHTGELFF.

The chain carries TRBV6-5 and TRBJ2-7; D is possibly TRBD2 (6 bases). The CDR3 covers 15 residues. CDR1 and CDR2 (germline): MNHEY, SVGAGI. Deletions cut 2 bases from V and 7 bases from J, with 18 bases between. CDR3 coding DNA: TGTGCCAGCAGTTACCGCCGGGCTCAGGAGGGGGAGCAGTACTTC. It specifies CASSYRRAQEGEQYF.

V gene TRBV6-6 combines with J gene TRBJ2-7, with a weak D call TRBD1 (5 bases). V lost 7 bases and J lost 7, with 17 bases in between. CDR1 and CDR2 (germline): MNHNY, SVGAGI (reference sequence). The CDR3 has 13 amino acids. CDR3: CASTPRVGREQYF. CDR3 in DNA: TGTGCCAGCACCCCCAGAGTGGGGCGGGAGCAGTACTTC.

V usage is TRBV18 and J usage is TRBJ2-5; possible D gene TRBD1, 6 bases. Germline V lookup: CDR1 KGHSH, CDR2 LQKENI. The CDR3 runs 15 residues. The V gene lost 3 bases and the J gene lost 3 bases, with 14 bases spanning the gap. The CDR3: CASSPTGHTKETQYF. CDR3 bases: TGTGCCAGCTCACCGACGGGACACACTAAAGAGACCCAGTACTTC. Drawing the rest from reference TRBV18 and TRBJ2-5, the complete variable domain is NAGVMQNPRHLVRRRGQEARLRCSPMKGHSHVYWYRQLPEEGLKFMVYLQKENIIDESGMPKERFSAEFPKEGPSILRIQQVVRGDSAAYFCASSPTGHTKETQYFGPGTRLLVL.

The V call is TRBV12-3 or TRBV12-4, the J call TRBJ2-7; the D is unclear. The length of the CDR3 is 12 residues. The V end was cut by 3 bases, the J end by 4 bases, with 7 bases between. The CDR3: CASSFDTYEQYF. The CDR3, as DNA: TGTGCCAGCAGTTTCGACACGTACGAGCAGTACTTC.

This clone was recorded a few times. The V and J genes are TRBV2 and TRBJ2-2; 7 bases align to TRBD1. The CDR3 covers 15 residues. CDR1 and CDR2 (germline): SNHLY, FYNNEI. The V and J ends lost 4 bases and 4 bases, in that order; junction bases with no gene match: 6. The DNA for the CDR3 is TGTGCCAGCAGTGGGGAGACAGGGCTCACCGGGGAGCTGTTTTTT. This encodes CASSGETGLTGELFF.

The chain recombines TRBV28 with TRBJ2-3; TRBD2 aligns across 10 bases. The CDR3 sequence is 16 residues long. The germline gives CDR1 MDHEN, CDR2 SYDVKM. V lost 4 bases to trimming and J lost 4 bases; unmatched junction nucleotides: 8. The CDR3 nucleotides read TGTGCCAGCAGTTGGGGAGGAGCGGGAGGGGCAGATACGCAGTATTTT. Its protein is CASSWGGAGGADTQYF.

The chain links TRBV19 to TRBJ1-2; 7 bases fit TRBD1. CDR3 length: 15 residues. The J segment lost 1 base and the V segment lost 5 bases, leaving 7 bases of the junction unmatched. The germline V gene has CDR1 LNHDA and CDR2 SQIVND (reference sequence). The CDR3 here is CASSSQGKGNYGYTF. The CDR3 nucleotides read TGTGCCAGTAGTTCACAGGGGAAGGGTAACTATGGCTACACCTTC.

The chain recombines TRBV19 with TRBJ2-3; 16 bases align to TRBD2. CDR1 and CDR2 from the germline V gene are LNHDA and SQIVND (reference sequence). The CDR3 consists of 18 residues. V trimming: 5 bases; J trimming: 2 bases; junction bases outside the gene matches: 7. Written as DNA, the CDR3 is TGTGCCAGTAGTTTGGGACTAGCGGGAGGGCCTGACACAGATACGCAGTATTTT. Translation gives CASSLGLAGGPDTDTQYF. The variable domain in full, completed from reference TRBV19 and TRBJ2-3, reads DGGITQSPKYLFRKEGQNVTLSCEQNLNHDAMYWYRQDPGQGLRLIYYSQIVNDFQKGDIAEGYSVSREKKESFPLTVTSAQKNPTAFYLCASSLGLAGGPDTDTQYFGPGTRLTVL.

J is TRBJ2-7 and V is TRBV9, with D maybe TRBD2 (5 bases). The CDR3 runs to 15 residues. Germline values: CDR1 SGDLS, CDR2 YYNGEE. V was cut by 1 base and J by 7 bases, with 18 bases left in between. CDR3: CASSVTELAAGEQYF. For the CDR3, the DNA is TGTGCCAGCAGCGTAACGGAGCTAGCCGCCGGGGAGCAGTACTTC.

The genes are TRBV5-1 and TRBJ2-5; D may be TRBD1 (6 bases). The CDR3 is 14 residues long. Germline CDR1 and CDR2: SGHRS and YFSETQ. Trimming left V 3 bases short and J 1 base short, with 10 bases between. CDR3 in amino acids: CASSSAGAQETQYF. In DNA form, the CDR3 reads TGCGCCAGCAGCTCGGCAGGGGCCCAAGAGACCCAGTACTTC.

This sequence joins TRBV6-6 and TRBJ2-7, with TRBD1 matching 8 bases. V dropped 2 bases and J dropped 1; count of bases not matched to a gene: 1. Germline-derived CDR1 and CDR2 are MNHNY and SVGAGI (reference sequence). This CDR3 region has 14 residues. For the CDR3, the DNA is TGTGCCAGCAGTTACAGGACAGGGTCCTACGAGCAGTACTTC. This codes for CASSYRTGSYEQYF.

The rearrangement links TRBV14 to TRBJ2-1, with TRBD2 as a possible D gene (5 bases). Between the trimmed V and J ends, which lost 0 bases and 8 bases, there was a span of 11 bases. CDR1 is SGHDN and CDR2 is FVKESK in the germline V gene. CDR3 size: 14 residues. The chain's CDR3 is CASSQEVRGHEQFF. DNA for the CDR3: TGTGCCAGCAGCCAAGAAGTTCGGGGTCATGAGCAGTTCTTC.

The V call is TRBV5-1, the J call TRBJ1-3; D may be TRBD1 (5 bases). Germline V lookup: CDR1 SGHRS, CDR2 YFSETQ. The CDR3 runs to 16 residues. V was cut by 3 bases and J by 0 bases, with 13 bases left in between. DNA for the CDR3: TGCGCCAGCAGCTCTTCACAGGCCAACTCTGGAAACACCATATATTTT. Amino acids: CASSSSQANSGNTIYF.

The CDR3 protein is CASSGDRALYEQYF. CDR3 nucleotides: TGTGCCAGCAGCGGGGACAGGGCTCTCTACGAGCAGTACTTC. V usage is TRBV7-2 and J usage is TRBJ2-7; TRBD1 aligns across 9 bases. Germline CDR1 and CDR2: SGHTA and FQGNSA. This CDR3 comprises 14 residues. The J segment lost 3 bases and the V segment lost 5 bases, leaving 5 bases of the junction unmatched.

The chain joins TRBV19 to TRBJ2-5; 11 nucleotides match TRBD2. The V and J ends lost 3 bases and 3 bases, in that order; junction bases with no gene match: 6. This CDR3 contains 16 residues. Germline V gene sequence: CDR1 LNHDA, CDR2 SQIVND (reference sequence). The CDR3 DNA sequence: TGTGCCAGTAGTATTGGAATAGCGGGAGGGGAAGAGACCCAGTACTTC. Amino acid sequence: CASSIGIAGGEETQYF.